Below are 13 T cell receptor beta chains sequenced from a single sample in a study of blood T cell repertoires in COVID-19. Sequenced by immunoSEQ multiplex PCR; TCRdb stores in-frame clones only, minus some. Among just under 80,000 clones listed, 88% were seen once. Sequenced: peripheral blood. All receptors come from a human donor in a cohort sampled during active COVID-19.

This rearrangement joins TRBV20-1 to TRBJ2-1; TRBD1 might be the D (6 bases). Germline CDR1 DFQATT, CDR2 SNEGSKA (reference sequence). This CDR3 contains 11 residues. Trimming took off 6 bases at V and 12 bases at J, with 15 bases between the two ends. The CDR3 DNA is TGCAGTGCCTCGGACAGCCCTCGGCAGTTCTTC. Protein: CSASDSPRQFF.

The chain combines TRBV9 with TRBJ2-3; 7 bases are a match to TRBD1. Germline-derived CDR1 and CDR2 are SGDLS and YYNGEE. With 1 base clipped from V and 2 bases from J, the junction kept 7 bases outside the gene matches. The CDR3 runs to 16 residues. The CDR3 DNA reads TGTGCCAGCAGCGTATTAGGGACAGACGACACAGATACGCAGTATTTT. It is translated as CASSVLGTDDTDTQYF.

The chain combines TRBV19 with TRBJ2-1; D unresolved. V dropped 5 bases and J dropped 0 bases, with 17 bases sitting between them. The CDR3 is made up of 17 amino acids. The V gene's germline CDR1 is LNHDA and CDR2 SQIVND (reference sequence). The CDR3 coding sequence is TGTGCCAGTAGTGCAGACAATTACTTCCTCTCCTACAATGAGCAGTTCTTC. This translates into CASSADNYFLSYNEQFF.

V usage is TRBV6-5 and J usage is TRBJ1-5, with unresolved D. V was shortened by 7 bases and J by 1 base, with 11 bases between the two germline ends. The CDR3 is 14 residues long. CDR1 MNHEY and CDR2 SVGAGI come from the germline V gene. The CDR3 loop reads CASTQELSNQPQHF. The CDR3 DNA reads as TGTGCCAGCACTCAGGAACTCAGCAATCAGCCCCAGCATTTT.

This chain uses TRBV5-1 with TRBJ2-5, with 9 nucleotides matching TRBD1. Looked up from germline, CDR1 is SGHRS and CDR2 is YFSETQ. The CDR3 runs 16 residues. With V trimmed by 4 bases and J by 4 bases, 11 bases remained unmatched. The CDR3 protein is CASSTRPGQGGETQYF. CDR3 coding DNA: TGCGCCAGCAGCACACGCCCGGGACAGGGAGGAGAGACCCAGTACTTC. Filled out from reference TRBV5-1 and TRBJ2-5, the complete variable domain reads KAGVTQTPRYLIKTRGQQVTLSCSPISGHRSVSWYQQTPGQGLQFLFEYFSETQRNKGNFPGRFSGRQFSNSRSEMNVSTLELGDSALYLCASSTRPGQGGETQYFGPGTRLLVL.

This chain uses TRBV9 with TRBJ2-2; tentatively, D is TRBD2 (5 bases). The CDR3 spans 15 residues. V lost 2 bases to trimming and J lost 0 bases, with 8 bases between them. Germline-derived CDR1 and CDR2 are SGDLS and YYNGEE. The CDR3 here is CASSVLAANTGELFF. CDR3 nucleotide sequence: TGTGCCAGCAGCGTCCTAGCCGCGAACACCGGGGAGCTGTTTTTT.

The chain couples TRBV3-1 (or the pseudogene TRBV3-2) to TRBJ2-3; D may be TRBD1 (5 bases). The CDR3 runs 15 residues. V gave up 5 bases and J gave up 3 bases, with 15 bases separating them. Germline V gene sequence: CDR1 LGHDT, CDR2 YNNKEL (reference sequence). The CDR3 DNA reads TGTGCCAGCAGCTTAAGCACAGGACCTACAGATACGCAGTATTTT. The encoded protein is CASSLSTGPTDTQYF.

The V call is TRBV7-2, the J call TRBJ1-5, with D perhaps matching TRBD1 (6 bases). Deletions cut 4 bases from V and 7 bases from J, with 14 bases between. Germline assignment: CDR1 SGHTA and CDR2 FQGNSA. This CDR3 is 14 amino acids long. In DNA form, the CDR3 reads TGTGCCAGCAGCTCGGGGGGGCAAGGCCAGCCCCAGCATTTT. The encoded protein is CASSSGGQGQPQHF.

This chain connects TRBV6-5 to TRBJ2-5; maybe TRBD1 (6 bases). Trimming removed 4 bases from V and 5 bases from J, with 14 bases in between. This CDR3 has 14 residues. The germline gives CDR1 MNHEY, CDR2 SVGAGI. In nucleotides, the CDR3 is TGTGCCAGCAGTTTACAGGGCTCCCTGGAGACCCAGTACTTC. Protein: CASSLQGSLETQYF.

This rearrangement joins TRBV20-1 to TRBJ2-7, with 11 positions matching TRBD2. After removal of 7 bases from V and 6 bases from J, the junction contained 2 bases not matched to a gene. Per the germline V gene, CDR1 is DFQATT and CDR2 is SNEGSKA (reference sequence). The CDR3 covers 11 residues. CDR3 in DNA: TGCAGTGTAACTAGCGGGAGCGAGCAGTACTTC. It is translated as CSVTSGSEQYF.

The CDR3 DNA follows: TGCGCCAGCAACCAGGGGTCCGGAAACACTGAAGCTTTCTTT. Translation: CASNQGSGNTEAFF. The chain uses TRBV10-1 and TRBJ1-1; maybe TRBD1 (6 bases). The CDR3 totals 14 residues. Deletions cut 7 bases from V and 2 bases from J, with 14 bases between. The germline V gene has CDR1 WNHNN and CDR2 SYGVQD (reference sequence).

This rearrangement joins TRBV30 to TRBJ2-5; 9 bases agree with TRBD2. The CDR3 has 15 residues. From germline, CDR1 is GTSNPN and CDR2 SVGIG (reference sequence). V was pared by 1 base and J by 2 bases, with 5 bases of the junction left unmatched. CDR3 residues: CAWSASGILQETQYF. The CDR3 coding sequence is TGTGCCTGGAGTGCTAGCGGGATCCTACAAGAGACCCAGTACTTC.

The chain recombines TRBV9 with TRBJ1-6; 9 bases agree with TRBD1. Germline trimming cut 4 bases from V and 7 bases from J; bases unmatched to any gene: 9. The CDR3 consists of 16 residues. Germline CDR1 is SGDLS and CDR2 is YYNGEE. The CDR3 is CASSPEATGGNSPLHF. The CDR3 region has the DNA TGTGCCAGCAGCCCAGAGGCGACAGGGGGGAATTCACCCCTCCACTTT.